The 8 T cell receptor beta chains listed next were all sequenced from one sample in a study of early stage breast cancer tumors. Libraries were prepared by immunoSEQ multiplex PCR; TCRdb keeps only in-frame clonotypes and omits some of them. Among about 69,000 clones listed, 65% to 85% were seen once. What was sequenced was blood. These receptors were obtained from a person in their 40s with breast cancer.

The gene calls are TRBV15 and TRBJ2-3; D not certain. In germline, CDR1 is LNHNV, CDR2 YYDKDF (reference sequence). There are 15 residues in the CDR3. Trimming cost V 3 bases and J 1 base, with 11 bases left between them. CDR3 sequence: CATSRERPGTDTQYF. CDR3 DNA sequence: TGTGCCACCAGCAGGGAGCGACCCGGCACAGATACGCAGTATTTT. The entire variable domain, with the rest obtained from reference TRBV15 and TRBJ2-3, is as follows: DAMVIQNPRYQVTQFGKPVTLSCSQTLNHNVMYWYQQKSSQAPKLLFHYYDKDFNNEADTPDNFQSRRPNTSFCFLDIRSPGLGDTAMYLCATSRERPGTDTQYFGPGTRLTVL.

J is TRBJ2-1 and V is TRBV12-5; no clear D gene. Germline loops: CDR1 LGHNT, CDR2 FRNRAP. Deletions cut 3 bases from V and 8 bases from J, with 5 bases between. This CDR3 spans 11 amino acids. CDR3 bases: TGTGCTAGTGGTTTAGGGTATGAGCAGTTCTTC. Encoded protein: CASGLGYEQFF.

This chain connects TRBV5-6 to TRBJ1-5; D is unresolved. The germline V and J ends were trimmed by 2 bases and 0 bases, with 3 bases remaining between them. Germline V lookup: CDR1 SGHDT, CDR2 YYEEEE. The CDR3 totals 13 residues. Here the CDR3 DNA reads TGTGCCAGCAGCTTCGGTAGCAATCAGCCCCAGCATTTT. Protein product: CASSFGSNQPQHF.

This chain uses TRBV2 with TRBJ2-7; D call uncertain. CDR1 is SNHLY and CDR2 is FYNNEI in the germline V gene. This CDR3 contains 14 residues. The V gene lost 6 bases and the J gene lost 6 bases, with 18 bases spanning the gap. The CDR3 DNA reads as TGTGCCAGCAGATTGAGAAGTACTGCCGGCGAGCAGTACTTC. The encoded protein is CASRLRSTAGEQYF.

V is TRBV25-1 and J is TRBJ2-6; D is perhaps TRBD1 (6 bases). The germline V gene has CDR1 MGHDK and CDR2 SYGVNS. Trimming shortened V by 4 bases and J by 1 base, and 14 bases separated the two germline ends. CDR3 length: 17 residues. As DNA, the CDR3 is TGTGCCAGCAGTGCCTCGACAGGAAGTTCTGGGGCCAACGTCCTGACTTTC. Translating gives CASSASTGSSGANVLTF.

This clone was seen more than once but under ten times. The chain links TRBV19 to TRBJ1-5; the D is unclear. The germline V and J ends were trimmed by 5 bases and 4 bases, with 12 bases remaining between them. This CDR3 is built from 14 residues. Germline V gene data show CDR1 as LNHDA and CDR2 as SQIVND (reference sequence). CDR3 sequence (DNA): TGTGCCAGTAGTCCCGGGTGGACGAATCAGCCCCAGCATTTT. Amino acid sequence: CASSPGWTNQPQHF.

This sequence joins TRBV28 and TRBJ1-1; TRBD1 aligns across 10 bases. Germline CDR1 MDHEN, CDR2 SYDVKM. Unmatched junction bases numbered 6, after V lost 4 bases and J lost 4 bases. The CDR3 runs 15 residues. The CDR3 reads CASSSRGQGSTEAFF. CDR3 nucleotide sequence: TGTGCCAGCAGTTCCCGGGGACAGGGGAGCACTGAAGCTTTCTTT.

This clone has more than one count but fewer than ten. This chain joins TRBV7-6 and TRBJ1-2, with 9 bases matching TRBD1. This CDR3 is 13 amino acids long. The ends lost 6 bases at V and 4 bases at J; junction bases unmatched: 3. Germline V gene sequence: CDR1 SGHVS, CDR2 FNYEAQ. The CDR3 sequence is CASRQQGAYGYTF. As DNA, the CDR3 is TGTGCCAGCAGACAACAGGGGGCCTATGGCTACACCTTC.